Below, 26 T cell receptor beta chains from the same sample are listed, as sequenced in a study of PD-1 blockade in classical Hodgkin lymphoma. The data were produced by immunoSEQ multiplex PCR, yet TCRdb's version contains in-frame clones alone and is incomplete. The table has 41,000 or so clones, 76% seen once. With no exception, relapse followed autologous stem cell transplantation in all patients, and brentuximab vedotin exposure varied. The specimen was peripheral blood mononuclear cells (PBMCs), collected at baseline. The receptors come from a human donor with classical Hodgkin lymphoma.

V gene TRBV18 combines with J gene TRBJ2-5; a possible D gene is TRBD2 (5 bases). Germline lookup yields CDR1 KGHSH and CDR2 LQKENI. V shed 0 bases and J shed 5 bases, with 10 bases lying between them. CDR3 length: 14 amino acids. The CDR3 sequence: CASSPPTGRETQYF. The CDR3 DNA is TGTGCCAGCTCACCACCGACGGGAAGGGAGACCCAGTACTTC. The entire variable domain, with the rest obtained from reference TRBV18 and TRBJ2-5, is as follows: NAGVMQNPRHLVRRRGQEARLRCSPMKGHSHVYWYRQLPEEGLKFMVYLQKENIIDESGMPKERFSAEFPKEGPSILRIQQVVRGDSAAYFCASSPPTGRETQYFGPGTRLLVL.

For the CDR3, the DNA is TGTGCCAGCAGCTTAAGGCGGGGGGACGGACCCTATGGCTACACCTTC. This gives the protein CASSLRRGDGPYGYTF. This chain links TRBV7-3 with TRBJ1-2; D possibly corresponds to TRBD1 (5 bases). The V end was cut by 1 base, the J end by 4 bases, with 16 bases between. The CDR3 is made up of 16 amino acids. Per germline, CDR1 SGHTA and CDR2 FQGTGA.

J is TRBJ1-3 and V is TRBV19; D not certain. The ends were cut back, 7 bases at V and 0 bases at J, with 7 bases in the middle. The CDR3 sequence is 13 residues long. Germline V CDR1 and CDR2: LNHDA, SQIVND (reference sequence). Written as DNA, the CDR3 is TGTGCCAGTACGCATAGCTCTGGAAACACCATATATTTT. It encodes CASTHSSGNTIYF.

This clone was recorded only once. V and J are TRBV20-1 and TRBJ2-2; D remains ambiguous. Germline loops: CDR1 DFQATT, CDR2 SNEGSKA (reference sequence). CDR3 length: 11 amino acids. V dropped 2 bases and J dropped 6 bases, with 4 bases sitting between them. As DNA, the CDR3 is TGCAGTGCTAGATGGGCCGGGGAGCTGTTTTTT. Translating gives CSARWAGELFF.

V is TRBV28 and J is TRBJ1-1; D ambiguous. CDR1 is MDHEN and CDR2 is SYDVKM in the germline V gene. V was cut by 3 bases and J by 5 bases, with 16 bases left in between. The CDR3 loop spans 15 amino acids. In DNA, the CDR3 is TGTGCCAGCAGTTTGCCTGGCCTTGACGGAACTGAAGCTTTCTTT. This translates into CASSLPGLDGTEAFF.

CDR3 sequence reads: CASSLKSSGANVLTF. As DNA, the CDR3 is TGTGCCAGCAGCTTAAAAAGCTCTGGGGCCAACGTCCTGACTTTC. The V gene is TRBV7-3, the J gene TRBJ2-6; D remains ambiguous. The CDR3 runs to 15 residues. V was shortened by 1 base and J by 0 bases, with 4 bases between the two germline ends. From germline, CDR1 is SGHTA and CDR2 FQGTGA.

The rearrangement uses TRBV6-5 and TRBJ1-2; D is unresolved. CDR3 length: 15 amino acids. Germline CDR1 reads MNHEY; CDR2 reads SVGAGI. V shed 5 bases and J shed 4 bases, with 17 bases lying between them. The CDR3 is CASSTPAVPLYGYTF. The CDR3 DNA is TGTGCCAGCAGTACCCCGGCAGTACCTCTCTATGGCTACACCTTC.

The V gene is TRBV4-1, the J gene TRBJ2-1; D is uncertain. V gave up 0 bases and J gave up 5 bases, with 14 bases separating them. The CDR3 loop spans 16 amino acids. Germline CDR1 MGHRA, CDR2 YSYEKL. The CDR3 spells CASSQELTGEDNEQFF. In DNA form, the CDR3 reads TGCGCCAGCAGCCAAGAGCTAACCGGCGAGGACAATGAGCAGTTCTTC.

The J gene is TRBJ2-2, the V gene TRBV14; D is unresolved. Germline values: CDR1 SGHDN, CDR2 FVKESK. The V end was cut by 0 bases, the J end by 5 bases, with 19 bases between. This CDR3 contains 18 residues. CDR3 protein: CASSQDGVLPGPTGELFF. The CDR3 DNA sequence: TGTGCCAGCAGCCAAGATGGGGTATTGCCCGGGCCAACCGGGGAGCTGTTTTTT.

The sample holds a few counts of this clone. CDR3 in amino acids: CASSPTGLAYEQYF. CDR3 bases: TGTGCCAGCAGCCCGACGGGACTAGCCTACGAGCAGTACTTC. The genes are TRBV7-9 and TRBJ2-7; 8 bases fit TRBD2. J lost 2 bases, V lost 5 bases, and 5 bases had no gene match. Germline values: CDR1 SEHNR, CDR2 FQNEAQ (reference sequence). The CDR3 is 14 residues long. Combining the CDR3 with reference TRBV7-9 and TRBJ2-7 gives the whole variable domain DTGVSQNPRHKITKRGQNVTFRCDPISEHNRLYWYRQTLGQGPEFLTYFQNEAQLEKSRLLSDRFSAERPKGSFSTLEIQRTEQGDSAMYLCASSPTGLAYEQYFGPGTRLTVT.

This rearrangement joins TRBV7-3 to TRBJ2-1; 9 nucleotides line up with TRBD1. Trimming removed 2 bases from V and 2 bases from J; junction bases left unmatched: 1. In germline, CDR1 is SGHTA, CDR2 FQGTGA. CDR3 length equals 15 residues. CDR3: CASSLDRGTYNEQFF. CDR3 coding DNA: TGTGCCAGCAGCTTAGACAGGGGGACCTACAATGAGCAGTTCTTC.

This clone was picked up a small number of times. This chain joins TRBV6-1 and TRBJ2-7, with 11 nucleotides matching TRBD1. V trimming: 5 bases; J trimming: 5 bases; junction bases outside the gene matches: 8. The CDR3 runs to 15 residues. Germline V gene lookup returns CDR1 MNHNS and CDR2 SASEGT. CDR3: CASSKGQGAPDEQYF. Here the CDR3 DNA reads TGTGCCAGCAGTAAAGGACAGGGGGCACCGGACGAGCAGTACTTC.

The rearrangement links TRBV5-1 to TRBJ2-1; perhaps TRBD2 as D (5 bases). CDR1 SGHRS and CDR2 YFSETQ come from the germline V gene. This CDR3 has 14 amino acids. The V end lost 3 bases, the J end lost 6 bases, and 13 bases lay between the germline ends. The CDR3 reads CASSWTASGNEQFF. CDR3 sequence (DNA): TGCGCCAGCAGCTGGACTGCATCAGGCAATGAGCAGTTCTTC.

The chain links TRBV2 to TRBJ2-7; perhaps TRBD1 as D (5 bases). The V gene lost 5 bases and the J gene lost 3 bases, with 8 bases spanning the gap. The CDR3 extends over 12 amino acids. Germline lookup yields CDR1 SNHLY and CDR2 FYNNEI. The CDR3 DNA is TGTGCCAGCAGTCCGACAGTCTACGAGCAGTACTTC. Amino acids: CASSPTVYEQYF.

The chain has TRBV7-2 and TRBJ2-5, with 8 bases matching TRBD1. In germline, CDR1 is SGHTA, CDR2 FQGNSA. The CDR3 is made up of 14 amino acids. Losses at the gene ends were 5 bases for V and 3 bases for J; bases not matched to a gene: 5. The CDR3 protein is CASSQTGEKETQYF. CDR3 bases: TGTGCCAGCAGCCAGACAGGGGAAAAAGAGACCCAGTACTTC.

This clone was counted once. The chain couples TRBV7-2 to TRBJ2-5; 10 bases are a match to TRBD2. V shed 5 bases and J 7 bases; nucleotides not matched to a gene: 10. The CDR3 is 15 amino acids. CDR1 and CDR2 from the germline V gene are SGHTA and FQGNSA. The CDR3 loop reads CASSPPSSGSGTQYF. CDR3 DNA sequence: TGTGCCAGCAGCCCCCCGTCTAGCGGGAGTGGGACCCAGTACTTC.

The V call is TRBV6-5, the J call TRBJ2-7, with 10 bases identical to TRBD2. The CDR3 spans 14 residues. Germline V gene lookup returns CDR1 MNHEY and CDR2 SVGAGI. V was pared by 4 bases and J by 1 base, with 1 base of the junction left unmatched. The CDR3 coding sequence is TGTGCCAGCAGTTCGGGACTAGCGTCCTACGAGCAGTACTTC. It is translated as CASSSGLASYEQYF.

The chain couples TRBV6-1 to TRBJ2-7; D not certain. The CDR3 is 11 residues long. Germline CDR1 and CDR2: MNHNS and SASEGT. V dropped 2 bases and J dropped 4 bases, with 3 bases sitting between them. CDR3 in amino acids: CASSERYEQYF. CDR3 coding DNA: TGTGCCAGCAGTGAAAGGTACGAGCAGTACTTC.

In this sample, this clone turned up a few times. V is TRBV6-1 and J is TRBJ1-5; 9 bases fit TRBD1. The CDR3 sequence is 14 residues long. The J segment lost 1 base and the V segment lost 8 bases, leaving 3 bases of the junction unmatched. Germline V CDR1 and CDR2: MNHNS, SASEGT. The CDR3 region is CASAGTGSNQPQHF. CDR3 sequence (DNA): TGTGCCAGCGCCGGGACAGGGAGCAATCAGCCCCAGCATTTT.

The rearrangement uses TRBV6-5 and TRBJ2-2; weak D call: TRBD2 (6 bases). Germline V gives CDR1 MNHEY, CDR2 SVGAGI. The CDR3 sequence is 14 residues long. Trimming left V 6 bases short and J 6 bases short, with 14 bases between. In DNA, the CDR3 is TGTGCCAGCAGCCGGGGGACGGAGGCCGGGGAGCTGTTTTTT. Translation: CASSRGTEAGELFF.

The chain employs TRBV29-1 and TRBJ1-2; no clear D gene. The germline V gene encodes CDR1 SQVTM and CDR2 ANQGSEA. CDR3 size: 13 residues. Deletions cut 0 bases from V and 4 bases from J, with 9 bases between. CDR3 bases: TGCAGCGTTGAAGAACAGCGAGGCTATGGCTACACCTTC. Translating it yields CSVEEQRGYGYTF. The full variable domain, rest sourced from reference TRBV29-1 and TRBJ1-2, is SAVISQKPSRDICQRGTSLTIQCQVDSQVTMMFWYRQQPGQSLTLIATANQGSEATYESGFVIDKFPISRPNLTFSTLTVSNMSPEDSSIYLCSVEEQRGYGYTFGSGTRLTVV.

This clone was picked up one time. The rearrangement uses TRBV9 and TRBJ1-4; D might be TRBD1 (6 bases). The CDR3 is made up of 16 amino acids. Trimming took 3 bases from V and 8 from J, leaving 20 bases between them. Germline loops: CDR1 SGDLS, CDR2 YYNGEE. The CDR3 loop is CASSGGARGVREKLFF. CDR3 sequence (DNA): TGTGCCAGCAGCGGGGGGGCACGCGGAGTCCGGGAAAAACTGTTTTTT.

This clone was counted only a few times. CDR3 sequence: CASSQDIFPSGSSDEQYF. The CDR3 DNA reads as TGCGCCAGCAGCCAAGATATCTTCCCTAGCGGGAGTTCCGACGAGCAGTACTTC. The J gene is TRBJ2-7, the V gene TRBV4-1; TRBD2 matches 10 bases. J lost 5 bases, V lost 0 bases, and 13 bases had no gene match. Germline CDR1 and CDR2: MGHRA and YSYEKL. CDR3 length equals 18 residues.

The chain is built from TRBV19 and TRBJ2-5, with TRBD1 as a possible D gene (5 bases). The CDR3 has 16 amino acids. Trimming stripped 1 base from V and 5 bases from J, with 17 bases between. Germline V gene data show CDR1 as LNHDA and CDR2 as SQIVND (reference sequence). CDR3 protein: CASSIGLAGHGETQYF. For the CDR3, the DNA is TGTGCCAGTAGTATAGGGTTGGCAGGGCATGGGGAGACCCAGTACTTC.

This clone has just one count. The CDR3 loop reads CAWSRWGGAYEQYF. CDR3 coding DNA: TGTGCCTGGAGCCGGTGGGGGGGGGCTTACGAGCAGTACTTC. The J gene is TRBJ2-7, the V gene TRBV30; D perhaps matches TRBD2 (7 bases). The CDR3 runs 14 residues. From germline, CDR1 is GTSNPN and CDR2 SVGIG (reference sequence). V lost 3 bases and J lost 4, with 16 bases in between.

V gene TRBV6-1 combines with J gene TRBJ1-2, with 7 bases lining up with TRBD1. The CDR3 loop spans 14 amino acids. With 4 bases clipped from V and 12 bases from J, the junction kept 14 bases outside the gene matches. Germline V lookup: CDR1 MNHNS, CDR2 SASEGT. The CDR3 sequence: CASSATSTGKANTF. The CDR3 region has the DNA TGTGCCAGCAGTGCGACCTCGACAGGGAAGGCAAACACCTTC.